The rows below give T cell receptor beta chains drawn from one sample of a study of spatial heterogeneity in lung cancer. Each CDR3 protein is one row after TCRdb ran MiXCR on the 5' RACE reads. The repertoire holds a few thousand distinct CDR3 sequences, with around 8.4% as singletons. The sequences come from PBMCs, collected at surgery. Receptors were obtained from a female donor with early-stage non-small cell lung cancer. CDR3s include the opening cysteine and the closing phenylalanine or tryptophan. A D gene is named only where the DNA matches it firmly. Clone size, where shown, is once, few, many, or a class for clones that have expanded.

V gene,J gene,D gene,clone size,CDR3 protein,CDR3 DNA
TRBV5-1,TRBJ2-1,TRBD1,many,CASRRDRVSYNEQFF,TGCGCCAGCAGGCGGGACAGGGTCTCCTACAATGAGCAGTTCTTC
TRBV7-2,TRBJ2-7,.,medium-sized,CASSSHTYEQYF,TGTGCCAGCAGCTCCCACACCTACGAGCAGTACTTC
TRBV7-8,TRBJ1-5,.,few,CASSLRPLLAEGYSNQPQHF,TGTGCCAGCAGCTTAAGGCCCCTATTAGCAGAGGGCTATAGCAATCAGCCCCAGCATTTT
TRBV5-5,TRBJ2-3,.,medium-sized,CASGGTQYF,TGTGCCAGCGGTGGTACGCAGTATTTT
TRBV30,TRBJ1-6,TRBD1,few,CAWSVLGTGSYNSPLHF,TGTGCCTGGAGTGTACTCGGGACAGGGTCCTATAATTCACCCCTCCACTTT
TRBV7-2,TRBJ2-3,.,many,CASSLMEGLITDTQYF,TGTGCCAGCAGCTTAATGGAGGGGTTGATCACAGATACGCAGTATTTT
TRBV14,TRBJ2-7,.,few,CASSQGFGGRLYEQYF,TGTGCCAGCAGCCAAGGCTTCGGAGGGAGGCTCTACGAGCAGTACTTC
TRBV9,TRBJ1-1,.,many,CASSVEGIRATEAFF,TGTGCCAGCAGCGTAGAGGGGATCCGGGCAACTGAAGCTTTCTTT
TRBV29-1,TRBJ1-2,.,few,CSVEDWKYGYTF,TGCAGCGTTGAAGATTGGAAGTATGGCTACACCTTC
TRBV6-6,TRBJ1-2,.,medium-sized,CATSLYTF,TGTGCCACCTCCCTCTACACCTTC
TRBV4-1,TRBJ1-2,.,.,CASSLNRDGYGYTF,TGCGCCAGCAGCCTCAACCGGGATGGCTATGGCTACACCTTC
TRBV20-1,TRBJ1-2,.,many,CSARDQVKANYGYTF,TGCAGTGCTAGGGATCAAGTCAAAGCTAACTATGGCTACACCTTC
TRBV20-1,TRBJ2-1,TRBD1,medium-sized,CSARGWTGGEQFF,TGCAGTGCTAGAGGATGGACAGGGGGTGAGCAGTTCTTC
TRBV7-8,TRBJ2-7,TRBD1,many,CASSGDRHLEQYF,TGTGCCAGCAGTGGGGACAGGCATTTGGAGCAGTACTTC
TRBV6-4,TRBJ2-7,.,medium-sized,CANLGLLSSYEQYF,TGTGCCAACCTCGGACTCCTCAGCTCCTACGAGCAGTACTTC
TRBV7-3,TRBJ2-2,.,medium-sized,CASSLLAGELFF,TGTGCCAGCAGCTTATTAGCCGGGGAGCTGTTTTTT
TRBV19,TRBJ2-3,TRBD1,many,CASKRTGTTDTQYF,TGTGCCAGTAAAAGGACAGGGACCACAGATACGCAGTATTTT
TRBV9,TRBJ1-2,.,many,CASSVGSDYGYTF,TGTGCCAGCAGCGTAGGGTCGGACTATGGCTACACCTTC
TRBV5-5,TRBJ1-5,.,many,CASSLVADDQPQHF,TGTGCCAGCAGCTTGGTGGCGGACGATCAGCCCCAGCATTTT
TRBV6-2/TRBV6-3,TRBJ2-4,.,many,CASSYDHPPNIQYF,TGTGCCAGCAGTTACGACCATCCCCCAAACATTCAGTACTTC
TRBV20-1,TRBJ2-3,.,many,CSARDPAGGTDTQYF,TGCAGTGCTAGAGATCCGGCAGGAGGCACAGATACGCAGTATTTT
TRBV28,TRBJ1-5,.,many,CASSLVNQPQHF,TGTGCCAGCAGTTTAGTTAATCAGCCCCAGCATTTT
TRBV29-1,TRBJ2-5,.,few,CSVEVSGVETQYF,TGCAGCGTTGAGGTCTCGGGGGTGGAGACCCAGTACTTC
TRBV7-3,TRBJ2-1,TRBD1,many,CASSLTQGVAYNEQFF,TGTGCCAGCAGCTTAACCCAGGGGGTGGCCTACAATGAGCAGTTCTTC
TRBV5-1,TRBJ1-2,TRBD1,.,CASSFRDRAANYGYTF,TGCGCCAGCAGCTTCCGGGACAGGGCTGCTAACTATGGCTACACCTTC
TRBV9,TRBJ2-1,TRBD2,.,CASSGLGGTSNNEQFF,TGTGCCAGCAGCGGCTTAGGGGGGACTAGTAACAATGAGCAGTTCTTC
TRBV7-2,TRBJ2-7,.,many,CASNPSPGWNYEQYF,TGTGCCAGCAATCCCTCCCCCGGTTGGAACTACGAGCAGTACTTC
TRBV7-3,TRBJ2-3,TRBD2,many,CASSPLGGGAPDTQYF,TGTGCCAGCAGCCCCCTCGGCGGGGGGGCCCCAGATACGCAGTATTTT
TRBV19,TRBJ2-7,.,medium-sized,CASSSGSSSYEQYF,TGTGCCAGTAGTAGCGGGTCGAGCTCCTACGAGCAGTACTTC
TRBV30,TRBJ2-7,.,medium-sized,CAWRGKGPSYEQYF,TGTGCCTGGAGGGGGAAAGGGCCCTCCTACGAGCAGTACTTC
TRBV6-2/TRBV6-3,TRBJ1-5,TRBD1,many,CASSYPTGQGGQPQHF,TGTGCCAGCAGTTACCCCACGGGACAGGGAGGTCAGCCCCAGCATTTT
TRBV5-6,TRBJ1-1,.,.,CASSLVGTPNTEAFF,TGTGCCAGCAGCTTGGTGGGGACACCGAACACTGAAGCTTTCTTT
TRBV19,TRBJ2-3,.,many,CASSLDLPDTQYF,TGTGCCAGTAGTCTGGACTTACCAGATACGCAGTATTTT
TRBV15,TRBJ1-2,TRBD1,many,CATSSRDRGAHGYTF,TGTGCCACCAGTTCACGTGACAGGGGGGCCCATGGCTACACCTTC
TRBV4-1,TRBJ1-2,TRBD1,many,CASSQPIGTGGHGYTF,TGCGCCAGCAGCCAACCTATCGGGACAGGGGGGCATGGCTACACCTTC
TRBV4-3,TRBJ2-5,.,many,CASSQAPPGGQETQYF,TGCGCCAGCAGCCAAGCCCCCCCCGGGGGCCAAGAGACCCAGTACTTC
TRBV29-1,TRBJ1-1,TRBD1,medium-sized,CSVFTGGDTEAFF,TGCAGCGTTTTCACAGGGGGGGACACTGAAGCTTTCTTT
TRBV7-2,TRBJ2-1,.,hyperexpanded,CASSFGSGGYNEQFF,TGTGCCAGCAGCTTTGGGTCGGGTGGGTACAATGAGCAGTTCTTC
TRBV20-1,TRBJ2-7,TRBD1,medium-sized,CSARSPQGAKVEQYF,TGCAGTGCTAGATCTCCACAGGGGGCCAAGGTCGAGCAGTACTTC
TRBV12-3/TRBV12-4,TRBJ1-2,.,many,CASSSVTGLGGYTF,TGTGCCAGCAGTTCCGTTACCGGGCTAGGAGGCTACACCTTC
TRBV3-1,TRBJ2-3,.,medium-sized,CASSRGGGDTQYF,TGTGCCAGCAGCCGTGGTGGGGGGGATACGCAGTATTTT
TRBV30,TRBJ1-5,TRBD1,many,CAWSETGGVYQPQHF,TGTGCCTGGAGCGAGACAGGGGGAGTGTATCAGCCCCAGCATTTT
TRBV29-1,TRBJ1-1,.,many,CSALTARVRAYTEAFF,TGCAGCGCCCTGACAGCTAGGGTTCGTGCTTACACTGAAGCTTTCTTT
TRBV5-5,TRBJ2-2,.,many,CASTYGRFNTGELFF,TGTGCCAGCACCTACGGCAGGTTTAACACCGGGGAGCTGTTTTTT
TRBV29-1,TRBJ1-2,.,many,CSVERDTGSGGYTF,TGCAGCGTTGAGAGAGACACGGGTAGTGGTGGCTACACCTTC
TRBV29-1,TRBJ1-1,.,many,CSATGTLLGFFF,TGCAGCGCCACCGGGACACTCCTGGGGTTTTTCTTT
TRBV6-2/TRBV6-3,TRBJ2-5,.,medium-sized,CASSYGETQYF,TGTGCCAGCAGTTACGGGGAGACCCAGTACTTC
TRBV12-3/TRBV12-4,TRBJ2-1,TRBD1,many,CASRPEINSRDRDNEQFF,TGTGCCAGCAGACCTGAAATCAACTCCCGGGACAGGGACAATGAGCAGTTCTTC
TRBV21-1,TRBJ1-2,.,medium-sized,CASSKWPHYGYTF,TGTGCCAGCAGCAAATGGCCGCACTATGGCTACACCTTC
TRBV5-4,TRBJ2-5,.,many,CASSLGQAKETQYF,TGTGCCAGCAGCTTGGGACAGGCTAAAGAGACCCAGTACTTC
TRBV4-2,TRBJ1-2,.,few,CASSQDGQSYGYTF,TGTGCCAGCAGCCAAGATGGACAGTCCTATGGCTACACCTTC
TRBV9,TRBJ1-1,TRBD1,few,CASSPTGQSPEAFF,TGTGCCAGCAGCCCGACGGGACAGAGCCCTGAAGCTTTCTTT
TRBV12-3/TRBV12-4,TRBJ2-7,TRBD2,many,CASRTSVIGEQYF,TGTGCCAGCAGGACTAGCGTTATAGGGGAGCAGTACTTC